This is a list of T cell receptor beta chains from one sample in a study of blood T cell repertoires in COVID-19. Only in-frame clones appear in the TCRdb table, and some are missing; sequencing was by immunoSEQ multiplex PCR. The table lists 150,000 to 200,000 clones, more than 75% of them singletons. The specimen sequenced was peripheral blood. The receptors originated from a man between 18 and 29 years old with active or convalescent COVID-19. Each CDR3 is given without its conserved first and last residue. The order of the fields is V gene, J gene, CDR3 protein.

TRBV28	TRBJ1-6	ASSLEYSPLH
TRBV7-9	TRBJ2-1	ASSLDQPGEF
TRBV7-2	TRBJ2-7	ASSTLAGANEQY
TRBV11-3	TRBJ2-2	ASSYAPGLGNTGELF
TRBV28	TRBJ1-2	ASSSQGRFGYGYT
TRBV11-2	TRBJ1-1	ASSRRLRQGSSEAF
TRBV15	TRBJ2-7	ATSGAGTRLAYEQY
TRBV7-2	TRBJ1-4	ASSLGMVRDEKLF
TRBV6-6	TRBJ2-3	ASRRRTSGRKADTQY
TRBV27	TRBJ2-1	ASSFVGRAYNEQF
TRBV12-3/TRBV12-4	TRBJ1-4	ASGGGGEKLF
TRBV13	TRBJ1-3	ASSLGGLSGNTIY
TRBV9	TRBJ1-5	ASSGRDNQPQH
TRBV5-1	TRBJ2-2	ASSLDFPSGGELF
TRBV5-6	TRBJ2-7	ASSLAGHTYEQY
TRBV15	TRBJ1-3	ATSKRGAGNTIY
TRBV7-9	TRBJ1-2	ASGPGQLRYT
TRBV6-6	TRBJ1-5	ASSRGTYRDRGRNQPQH
TRBV19	TRBJ2-1	ASSISGLLNEQF
TRBV24-1	TRBJ2-7	ATSAAGAVYEQY
TRBV19	TRBJ1-2	ASRADRLYT
TRBV3-1/TRBV3-2	TRBJ1-3	ASSQGGDLSGNTIY
TRBV27	TRBJ1-6	ASSLYYNSPLH
TRBV3-1/TRBV3-2	TRBJ1-2	ASSQGQAPGYT
TRBV19	TRBJ1-1	ASSMEDRGRTEAF
TRBV28	TRBJ1-1	ASSTNTEAF
TRBV11-3	TRBJ2-1	ASSLVGPSSSEQF
TRBV10-3	TRBJ1-1	AITRTENTEAF
TRBV19	TRBJ1-1	ASRRGWNTEAF
TRBV6-2/TRBV6-3	TRBJ1-1	ASSYAGSTEAF
TRBV6-6	TRBJ2-2	ATSPGTGELF
TRBV7-8	TRBJ1-5	ASSIDRHQPQH
TRBV28	TRBJ1-6	ATVRGGLNLSPLH
TRBV2	TRBJ1-5	ASSDINSNQPQH
TRBV25-1	TRBJ1-5	ASSVSGSNQPQH
TRBV11-3	TRBJ2-3	ASSLDRGTQY
TRBV6-2/TRBV6-3	TRBJ2-3	ASSRAADTQY
TRBV10-1	TRBJ2-1	ASSERGSGGNEQF
TRBV5-1	TRBJ1-2	ASSTGTGGPSYGYT
TRBV7-2	TRBJ2-5	ASSLRGGGETQY
TRBV7-9	TRBJ2-5	ASILSQGLETQY
TRBV29-1	TRBJ1-2	SVGPIVSTGANYGYT
TRBV5-8	TRBJ1-6	ASSFSGLLYSPLH
TRBV11-2	TRBJ1-5	ASSLWGLKPEPQH
TRBV3-1/TRBV3-2	TRBJ1-3	ASSRVQGNSGNTIY
TRBV5-1	TRBJ2-1	ASNPGLVFHNEQF
TRBV2	TRBJ1-2	ASSEGRNYGYT
TRBV30	TRBJ2-5	AWRSLFGASGRKGETQY
TRBV7-7	TRBJ1-1	ASSTGQNTEAF
TRBV15	TRBJ1-6	ATSSGQGDSPLH
TRBV10-3	TRBJ1-2	AISELTGHGYT
TRBV7-8	TRBJ1-1	ASSLEWGLTEAF
TRBV5-1	TRBJ2-5	ASSLGGTQY
TRBV28	TRBJ1-2	ASRGSNWYGYT
TRBV18	TRBJ1-2	ASSPSGTGAYGYT
TRBV9	TRBJ2-1	ASSVAPTSGSYYNEQF
TRBV7-9	TRBJ1-6	ASSLDPRGELH
TRBV28	TRBJ1-5	ASSRPIANQPQH
TRBV10-3	TRBJ2-5	ATKTSGTLETQY
TRBV10-3	TRBJ1-2	AISESRTGVNYGYT